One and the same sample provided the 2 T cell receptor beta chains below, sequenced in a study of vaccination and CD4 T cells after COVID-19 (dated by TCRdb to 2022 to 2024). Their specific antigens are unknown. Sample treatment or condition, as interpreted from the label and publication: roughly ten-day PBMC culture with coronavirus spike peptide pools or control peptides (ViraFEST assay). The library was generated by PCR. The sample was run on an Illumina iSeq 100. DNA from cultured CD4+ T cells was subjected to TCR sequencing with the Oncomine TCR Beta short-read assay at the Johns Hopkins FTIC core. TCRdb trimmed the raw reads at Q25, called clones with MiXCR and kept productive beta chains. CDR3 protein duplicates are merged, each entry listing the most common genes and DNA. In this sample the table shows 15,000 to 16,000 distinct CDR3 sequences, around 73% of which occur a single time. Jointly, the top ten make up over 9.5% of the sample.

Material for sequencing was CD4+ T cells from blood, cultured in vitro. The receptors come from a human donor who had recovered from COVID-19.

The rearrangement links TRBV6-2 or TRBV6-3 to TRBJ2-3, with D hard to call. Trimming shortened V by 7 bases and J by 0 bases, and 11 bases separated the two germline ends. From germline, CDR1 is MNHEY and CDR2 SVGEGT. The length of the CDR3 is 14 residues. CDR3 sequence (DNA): TGTGCCAGCAACTCGGGTCAAAGCACAGATACGCAGTATTTT. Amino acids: CASNSGQSTDTQYF.

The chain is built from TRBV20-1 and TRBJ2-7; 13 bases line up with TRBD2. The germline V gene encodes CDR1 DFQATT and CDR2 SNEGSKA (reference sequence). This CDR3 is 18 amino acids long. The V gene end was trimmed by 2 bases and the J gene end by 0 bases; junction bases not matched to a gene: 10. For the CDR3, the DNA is TGCAGTGCTAGACCTATCGGGACTAGCGGGACGAGCTCCTACGAGCAGTACTTC. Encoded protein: CSARPIGTSGTSSYEQYF.